The 27 T cell receptor beta chains below come from one sample, sequenced in a study of radiotherapy plus CTLA-4 blockade in lung cancer. TCRdb's table, derived via immunoSEQ multiplex PCR, lists solely in-frame clones and lacks some. The table shows tens of thousands of clones, with 70% occurring only once. Source: peripheral blood, taken from a patient treated with radiotherapy plus ipilimumab. Receptors originate from a human donor with non-small cell lung cancer who had stable disease on radiotherapy plus ipilimumab.

In its sample, this clone is medium-sized (0.01 to 0.1%). Here the CDR3 reads CASCARNSQPQHF. The CDR3 bases are TGTGCCAGTTGTGCCCGGAATTCTCAGCCCCAGCATTTT. The chain recombines TRBV19 with TRBJ1-5; no clear D gene. Germline V gene lookup returns CDR1 LNHDA and CDR2 SQIVND (reference sequence). The V and J ends lost 8 bases and 6 bases respectively, with 14 bases between them. CDR3 length: 13 residues.

Of note for this clone: The sample has other DNA sequences that encode this CDR3 too. The DNA for the CDR3 is TGTGCCAGCAACAGGGGCAATCAGCCCCAGCATTTT. The encoded protein is CASNRGNQPQHF. The J gene is TRBJ1-5, the V gene TRBV6-5, with D possibly matching TRBD1 (6 bases). CDR3 length equals 12 residues. Germline V gene data show CDR1 as MNHEY and CDR2 as SVGAGI. Trimming shortened V by 7 bases and J by 2 bases, and 6 bases separated the two germline ends.

V usage is TRBV6-1 and J usage is TRBJ1-1; 10 bases are shared with TRBD1. The V gene end was trimmed by 5 bases and the J gene end by 5 bases; junction bases not matched to a gene: 8. Germline assignment: CDR1 MNHNS and CDR2 SASEGT. This CDR3 spans 15 amino acids. The CDR3 coding sequence is TGTGCCAGCAGTCCCCGGGACAGGGGAGAAACTGAAGCTTTCTTT. Translating gives CASSPRDRGETEAFF.

J is TRBJ2-3 and V is TRBV2; D is unclear. CDR1 is SNHLY and CDR2 is FYNNEI in the germline V gene. The V end was cut by 7 bases, the J end by 0 bases, with 8 bases between. The CDR3 spans 13 residues. The CDR3 reads CASNSGSTDTQYF. CDR3 DNA: TGTGCCAGCAATTCGGGTAGCACAGATACGCAGTATTTT.

The genes are TRBV27 and TRBJ1-2; the match to TRBD1 covers 7 bases. CDR1 MNHEY and CDR2 SMNVEV come from the germline V gene (reference sequence). The J segment lost 2 bases and the V segment lost 2 bases, leaving 2 bases of the junction unmatched. The CDR3 runs 14 residues. The CDR3 bases are TGTGCCAGCAGTTTACAGGGGGGCAACTATGGCTACACCTTC. Translated, it gives CASSLQGGNYGYTF.

The J gene is TRBJ2-1, the V gene TRBV7-2; D not certain. CDR3 length: 14 residues. Germline assignment: CDR1 SGHTA and CDR2 FQGNSA. Trimming pared 4 bases from V and 9 bases from J, leaving 16 bases between. This chain's CDR3 is CASSSPTTRSEQFF. For the CDR3, the DNA is TGTGCCAGCAGCTCCCCTACTACGAGGAGTGAGCAGTTCTTC.

J is TRBJ2-1 and V is TRBV15; D unresolved. Germline V gene lookup returns CDR1 LNHNV and CDR2 YYDKDF (reference sequence). V was pared by 5 bases and J by 6 bases, with 17 bases between. This CDR3 spans 15 amino acids. CDR3: CATSRRSVGVNEQFF. DNA of the CDR3: TGTGCCACCAGCCGAAGATCAGTAGGAGTCAATGAGCAGTTCTTC.

The chain is built from TRBV4-3 and TRBJ1-4; a possible D gene is TRBD1 (6 bases). Deletions cut 3 bases from V and 5 bases from J, with 13 bases between. In germline, CDR1 is LGHNA, CDR2 YSLEER. The CDR3 consists of 15 residues. In DNA, the CDR3 is TGCGCCAGCAGCCACTTAAGGGGGGGAAATGAAAAACTGTTTTTT. Translation gives CASSHLRGGNEKLFF.

This clone appeared a few times. The chain couples TRBV9 to TRBJ2-7; a possible D gene is TRBD1 (6 bases). CDR3 size: 14 residues. Trimming removed 0 bases at V and 3 bases at J, with 10 bases between. CDR1 and CDR2 (germline): SGDLS, YYNGEE. CDR3 residues: CASSVETGSYEQYF. The DNA of the CDR3 is TGTGCCAGCAGCGTAGAAACAGGGAGCTACGAGCAGTACTTC. The entire variable domain, with the rest obtained from reference TRBV9 and TRBJ2-7, is as follows: DSGVTQTPKHLITATGQRVTLRCSPRSGDLSVYWYQQSLDQGLQFLIQYYNGEERAKGNILERFSAQQFPDLHSELNLSSLELGDSALYFCASSVETGSYEQYFGPGTRLTVT.

This chain links TRBV18 with TRBJ2-1; 11 positions match TRBD2. Germline loops: CDR1 KGHSH, CDR2 LQKENI. After removal of 3 bases from V and 6 bases from J, the junction contained 4 bases not matched to a gene. The CDR3 runs to 15 residues. The CDR3: CASSPTSGRSNEQFF. The CDR3 DNA reads as TGTGCCAGCTCACCTACTAGCGGGAGAAGCAATGAGCAGTTCTTC.

This clone came up a few times. The chain recombines TRBV19 with TRBJ2-7; D call uncertain. V lost 2 bases and J lost 1, with 21 bases in between. CDR3 size: 18 residues. Germline V gene data show CDR1 as LNHDA and CDR2 as SQIVND (reference sequence). The CDR3 spells CASSIRANGPGMSYEQYF. Written as DNA, the CDR3 is TGTGCCAGTAGTATAAGGGCGAATGGGCCGGGTATGTCCTACGAGCAGTACTTC.

As for this clone: The identical CDR3 is also encoded by other nucleotide sequences in the sample. The chain carries TRBV9 and TRBJ2-1, with 8 bases identical to TRBD2. Looked up from germline, CDR1 is SGDLS and CDR2 is YYNGEE. V gave up 0 bases and J gave up 4 bases; unmatched junction bases: 3. The CDR3 has 15 amino acids. CDR3 in amino acids: CASSVDGRAYNEQFF. CDR3 nucleotide sequence: TGTGCCAGCAGCGTAGACGGGAGGGCTTACAATGAGCAGTTCTTC.

This sequence joins TRBV4-1 and TRBJ1-4; D not resolved. V gave up 5 bases and J gave up 4 bases, with 17 bases separating them. The CDR3 extends over 16 amino acids. The germline gives CDR1 MGHRA, CDR2 YSYEKL. The CDR3 loop is CASSSPNIPNNEKLFF. The DNA of the CDR3 is TGCGCCAGCAGCTCCCCAAATATCCCTAATAATGAAAAACTGTTTTTT.

In its sample, this clone was seen a few times. The rearrangement uses TRBV27 and TRBJ1-1; D might be TRBD1 (5 bases). This CDR3 spans 12 amino acids. Germline V gives CDR1 MNHEY, CDR2 SMNVEV (reference sequence). Trimming cost V 4 bases and J 10 bases, with 13 bases left between them. Written as DNA, the CDR3 is TGTGCCAGCAGTTCCATAGTGGGGACAGCTTTCTTT. It encodes CASSSIVGTAFF.

The chain combines TRBV6-6 with TRBJ2-2; 8 nucleotides agree with TRBD1. In germline, CDR1 is MNHNY, CDR2 SVGAGI (reference sequence). Trimming cost V 6 bases and J 1 base; bases outside gene matches: 4. This CDR3 contains 15 residues. CDR3 DNA: TGTGCCAGCAGGAAAGACAGGGGGAACACCGGGGAGCTGTTTTTT. It translates to CASRKDRGNTGELFF.

This clone was counted a few times. The gene calls are TRBV5-1 and TRBJ2-1, with D perhaps being TRBD1 or TRBD2 (5 bases each). Trimming cost V 6 bases and J 6 bases, with 19 bases left between them. CDR1 SGHRS and CDR2 YFSETQ come from the germline V gene. This CDR3 contains 15 residues. The CDR3 nucleotides read TGCGCCAGCACGACCGGGACCCAAGGGGTCAATGAGCAGTTCTTC. Amino acid sequence: CASTTGTQGVNEQFF.

The chain combines TRBV4-2 with TRBJ2-7; TRBD2 matches 8 bases. CDR1 and CDR2 from the germline V gene are LGHNA and YNFKEQ. Trimming at V came to 2 bases and at J to 6 bases, leaving 12 bases not matched to a gene. The CDR3 contains 16 residues. CDR3 residues: CASSQKTGTRLGEQYF. CDR3 DNA sequence: TGTGCCAGCAGCCAAAAGACCGGGACTAGACTCGGCGAGCAGTACTTC.

The chain has TRBV29-1 and TRBJ1-1; D is unresolved. Trimming shortened V by 5 bases and J by 1 base, and 11 bases separated the two germline ends. The germline V gene has CDR1 SQVTM and CDR2 ANQGSEA. This CDR3 contains 13 residues. The CDR3 DNA is TGCAGCGTTAGAGATGGCCGGAACACTGAAGCTTTCTTT. Its protein product is CSVRDGRNTEAFF.

The CDR3 DNA is TGTGCCAGCAGTTACGGGGACAGGGGTTTCCCCGGGGAGCTGTTTTTT. Translated: CASSYGDRGFPGELFF. The V call is TRBV6-5, the J call TRBJ2-2; 10 bases are shared with TRBD1. J gave up 6 bases and V 2 bases, and 6 bases lay outside the gene matches. The CDR3 is 16 residues long. Germline CDR1 reads MNHEY; CDR2 reads SVGAGI.

The CDR3 spells CASSLLGQRYMNTEAFF. The CDR3 DNA is TGCGCCAGCAGCTTGTTAGGGCAGCGCTACATGAACACTGAAGCTTTCTTT. This chain joins TRBV5-1 and TRBJ1-1; D not resolved. Germline V gene lookup returns CDR1 SGHRS and CDR2 YFSETQ. This CDR3 spans 17 amino acids. The V and J ends lost 1 base and 0 bases respectively, with 16 bases between them.

The V and J genes are TRBV29-1 and TRBJ2-5; possibly TRBD1 for D (5 bases). The CDR3 extends over 13 amino acids. Germline CDR1 SQVTM, CDR2 ANQGSEA. V lost 4 bases and J lost 2, with 11 bases in between. CDR3 sequence reads: CSVVVAGQETQYF. The CDR3 DNA is TGCAGCGTTGTGGTGGCAGGGCAAGAGACCCAGTACTTC. Based on the CDR3 plus reference TRBV29-1 and TRBJ2-5, the full variable domain is SAVISQKPSRDICQRGTSLTIQCQVDSQVTMMFWYRQQPGQSLTLIATANQGSEATYESGFVIDKFPISRPNLTFSTLTVSNMSPEDSSIYLCSVVVAGQETQYFGPGTRLLVL.

By sample fraction, this clone is medium-sized. V is TRBV19 and J is TRBJ2-2; 8 bases align to TRBD1. J gave up 4 bases and V 5 bases, and 0 bases lay outside the gene matches. The germline V gene has CDR1 LNHDA and CDR2 SQIVND (reference sequence). The CDR3 is 13 residues long. The CDR3 nucleotides are TGTGCCAGTAGTGGGACAGGCACCGGGGAGCTGTTTTTT. Protein: CASSGTGTGELFF.

The chain employs TRBV5-1 and TRBJ2-1, with D tentatively TRBD2 (5 bases). The CDR3 has 14 amino acids. The V and J ends lost 0 bases and 8 bases respectively, with 12 bases between them. Germline loops: CDR1 SGHRS, CDR2 YFSETQ. In DNA, the CDR3 is TGCGCCAGCAGCTTGGTTCGGACTCAGGATGAGCAGTTCTTC. Protein sequence: CASSLVRTQDEQFF. The full variable domain, its missing parts supplied by reference TRBV5-1 and TRBJ2-1, is KAGVTQTPRYLIKTRGQQVTLSCSPISGHRSVSWYQQTPGQGLQFLFEYFSETQRNKGNFPGRFSGRQFSNSRSEMNVSTLELGDSALYLCASSLVRTQDEQFFGPGTRLTVL.

As to this clone: At one boundary the junction diverges from the germline segment, which might be a read error. The chain is built from TRBV7-6 and TRBJ2-2; 8 nucleotides agree with TRBD1. This CDR3 comprises 15 residues. Germline CDR1 is SGHVS and CDR2 is FNYEAQ. The CDR3 DNA follows: TGTGCCAGCAGCTTAGGGGACAGGAACTCCGGGGAGCTGTTTTTT. Its translation is CASSLGDRNSGELFF.

The CDR3 DNA follows: TGTGCCAGCAGCAAAACAGGGGAGGGCGAGCAGTACTTC. Protein sequence: CASSKTGEGEQYF. The rearrangement links TRBV7-2 to TRBJ2-7; either TRBD1 or TRBD2 may fit D (7 bases each). V was pared by 5 bases and J by 6 bases, with 14 bases between. This CDR3 is 13 amino acids long. Looked up from germline, CDR1 is SGHTA and CDR2 is FQGNSA.

The chain carries TRBV7-2 and TRBJ2-3; 9 nucleotides line up with TRBD2. V shed 2 bases, J shed 4 bases, and the junction held 10 bases outside the gene matches. This CDR3 is 17 amino acids long. Germline assignment: CDR1 SGHTA and CDR2 FQGNSA. The CDR3 region is CASSLKAGGPPADTQYF. The CDR3 DNA sequence: TGTGCCAGCAGCTTAAAGGCGGGAGGGCCTCCGGCAGATACGCAGTATTTT.

The chain combines TRBV27 with TRBJ2-3; no definite D call. The V and J ends lost 3 bases and 0 bases respectively, with 10 bases between them. Germline V CDR1 and CDR2: MNHEY, SMNVEV (reference sequence). The CDR3 has 15 amino acids. This chain's CDR3 is CASSFSGFSTDTQYF. For the CDR3, the DNA is TGTGCCAGCAGTTTTTCTGGATTTAGCACAGATACGCAGTATTTT.